A selection of T cell receptor beta chains follows, all from one sample in a study of blood T cell repertoires in COVID-19. Profiled with immunoSEQ multiplex PCR; TCRdb holds only in-frame clones, not every one. The sample contains a few hundred thousand clones, about 90% of which appear only once. Sample: peripheral blood. Receptors originate from a man aged 35-49 years with acute or convalescent COVID-19. Both conserved end residues are part of each CDR3. A D gene is named only where the DNA matches it firmly. Not all rows give a size; the values are once, few, many and, for expanded clones, a class.

v_gene	j_gene	abundance	d_gene	CDR3nt	CDR3aa
TRBV28	TRBJ2-7	NA	TRBD2	TGTGCCAGCAGTTGGGGGGGAAAGTACGAGCAGTACTTC	CASSWGGKYEQYF
TRBV14	TRBJ1-6	NA	NA	TGTGCCAGCAGCCAAGATTCGTATTCACCCCTCCACTTT	CASSQDSYSPLHF
TRBV2	TRBJ1-1	NA	TRBD1	TGTGCCAGCAGTGTAGAGGGGGCGACTGAAGCTTTCTTT	CASSVEGATEAFF
TRBV4-2	TRBJ2-3	NA	NA	TGTGCCAGCAGCCAGGGGGGCGGACAGGGCACAGATACGCAGTATTTT	CASSQGGGQGTDTQYF
TRBV21-1	TRBJ2-7	NA	NA	TGTGCCAGCAGCAAGACCGGGACAGGATACGAGCAGTACTTC	CASSKTGTGYEQYF
TRBV12-5	TRBJ2-3	NA	NA	TGTGCTAGTGGTTACGACTCGAAAGGCACAGATACGCAGTATTTT	CASGYDSKGTDTQYF
TRBV4-2	TRBJ1-1	NA	TRBD1	TGTGCCAGCAGCCCCCGACAGGGGGCGTTTGTCAGCACTGAAGCTTTCTTT	CASSPRQGAFVSTEAFF
TRBV7-3	TRBJ2-1	NA	NA	TGTGCCAGCAGCTTCTCGGCAGGGTCCCACAATGAGCAGTTCTTC	CASSFSAGSHNEQFF
TRBV4-3	TRBJ1-2	NA	TRBD1	TGCGCCAGCAGCCAAGCCGTTGGGACAGGGGGCTACTATGGCTACACCTTC	CASSQAVGTGGYYGYTF
TRBV2	TRBJ2-3	NA	NA	TGTGCCAGCAGTGAAGGCCAGGTTCGGATCGGCACAGATACGCAGTATTTT	CASSEGQVRIGTDTQYF
TRBV29-1	TRBJ1-4	NA	NA	TGCAGCTTCGAGGGCGAATATGAAAAACTGTTTTTT	CSFEGEYEKLFF
TRBV11-3	TRBJ2-1	few	TRBD1	TGTGCCAGCAGCTTCGACAGGGGGCCTTTGAATGAGCAGTTCTTC	CASSFDRGPLNEQFF
TRBV12-3/TRBV12-4	TRBJ2-5	NA	NA	TGTGCCAGCAGTTCCACATCAGCCCAGTACTTC	CASSSTSAQYF
TRBV11-2	TRBJ1-3	NA	NA	TGTGCCAGCAGCTTCCCCAGGGAGGCAGGAAACACCATATATTTT	CASSFPREAGNTIYF
TRBV4-1	TRBJ2-3	NA	TRBD2	TGCGCCAGCAGCCAAGCGGGGGGAACTAGCGGGAGAACAGATACGCAGTATTTT	CASSQAGGTSGRTDTQYF
TRBV7-2	TRBJ2-3	NA	NA	TGTGCCAGCAGCTTAGACTCGAGCACAGATACGCAGTATTTT	CASSLDSSTDTQYF
TRBV6-5	TRBJ1-2	NA	TRBD1	TGTGCCAGCAGCCCCGGGACAGGGTGGAGCTATGGCTACACCTTC	CASSPGTGWSYGYTF
TRBV30	TRBJ2-7	NA	NA	TGTGCCTGGAGTGTACTCGGGTTCGAGCAGTACTTC	CAWSVLGFEQYF
TRBV30	TRBJ1-1	few	NA	TGTGCCTGGAGCCTAGGAGACAGGCGCACTGAAGCTTTCTTT	CAWSLGDRRTEAFF
TRBV28	TRBJ1-4	NA	NA	TGTGCCAGCAGTTCCTACCAGAAGACGGGATCGCTGGAAAAACTGTTTTTT	CASSSYQKTGSLEKLFF
TRBV27	TRBJ2-1	NA	NA	TGTGCCAGCATCCCAGCGGCGTTCTTC	CASIPAAFF
TRBV2	TRBJ1-5	NA	NA	TGTGCCAGCAGTGACCAGGGCTTGAGCAATCAGCCCCAGCATTTT	CASSDQGLSNQPQHF
TRBV7-2	TRBJ1-3	NA	NA	TGTGCCAGCAGCTTAGCGGGAGGACAAACCGGAAACACCATATATTTT	CASSLAGGQTGNTIYF
TRBV6-1	TRBJ2-3	many	TRBD2	TGTGCCAGCAGTGAACTAGCGGGGGGGCCAGATACGCAGTATTTT	CASSELAGGPDTQYF
TRBV11-2	TRBJ2-7	few	TRBD2	TGTGCCAGCAGCTTAGATCTGACGCGGGAGGCCTACGAGCAGTACTTC	CASSLDLTREAYEQYF
TRBV27	TRBJ2-3	NA	NA	TGTGCCAGCAGTCCTAGCACAGATACGCAGTATTTT	CASSPSTDTQYF
TRBV18	TRBJ1-4	NA	TRBD1	TGTGCCAGCTCACCACAGGGACAGGGGATTGAAAAACTGTTTTTT	CASSPQGQGIEKLFF
TRBV6-2/TRBV6-3	TRBJ2-2	few	TRBD2	TGTGCCAGCAGCCAATCGCGGGGGACCGGGGAGCTGTTTTTT	CASSQSRGTGELFF
TRBV25-1	TRBJ1-2	NA	TRBD1	TGTGCCAGCAGTGAATCAGGGGGCTATGGCTACACCTTC	CASSESGGYGYTF
TRBV6-2/TRBV6-3	TRBJ1-1	NA	NA	TGTGCCAGCAGTTACCAAACTAACACTGAAGCTTTCTTT	CASSYQTNTEAFF
TRBV4-1	TRBJ2-3	NA	NA	TGCGCCAGCAGCCAATCCACAGGACCTAGCACAGATACGCAGTATTTT	CASSQSTGPSTDTQYF
TRBV6-5	TRBJ2-5	NA	NA	TGTGCCAGCAGTTCGGACACGTTCCAAGAGACCCAGTACTTC	CASSSDTFQETQYF
TRBV10-3	TRBJ1-1	NA	TRBD1	TGTGCCACATTACAAAGACAGGGGGCGAACACTGAAGCTTTCTTT	CATLQRQGANTEAFF
TRBV5-4	TRBJ1-4	NA	NA	TGTGCCAGCAGCTTGAGGGCGGGGAGCACTAATGAAAAACTGTTTTTT	CASSLRAGSTNEKLFF
TRBV2	TRBJ1-6	NA	TRBD1	TGTGCCACCGAAGGGAAGGGGGCGCCTTCACCCCTCCACTTT	CATEGKGAPSPLHF